The clone carrying this T cell receptor beta chain showed up just a few times. The data originate from a study of blood T cells in healthy people across ages. This CDR3 has 13 amino acids. J gave up 2 bases and V 7 bases, and 3 bases lay outside the gene matches. Germline assignment: CDR1 SQVTM and CDR2 ANQGSEA. A sample-barcoded 5' primer and a J-beta primer mix were used in a second PCR of about 6 to 11 cycles. TCRdb called the 5' RACE reads again in MiXCR, with one record for every CDR3 protein. There are more than 900,000 distinct CDR3 sequences in the sample; around 29% occur only once, and around 9.6% lies in the top ten. These data were likewise used in another study, on T cells of mothers and their children.

The chain has TRBV29-1 and TRBJ2-1; 9 positions match TRBD1. Specimen: blood. The sequence was obtained from a woman between 40 and 50 years old in good health. The CDR3 sequence: CSAGDRAYNEQFF. The CDR3 DNA is TGCAGCGCCGGGGACAGGGCCTACAATGAGCAGTTCTTC.